The 5 T cell receptor beta chains below were found in one sample sequenced in a study of T cells in localized non-small cell lung cancer (dated by TCRdb to the early 2020s). The library relied on the immunoSEQ multiplex PCR assay. Not all clones reach the TCRdb copy of this immuneACCESS table, which keeps in-frame sequences only. Checked studies attribute under half of the gap to unresolved V genes and leave the rest unexplained. The sample table contains about 92,000 clones; only one count was recorded for approximately 90% of them. Of the sample, over 4% falls within the top ten clones. Sequenced material: PBMCs, taken before any cancer treatment. The receptors derive from a woman aged 35 to 75 with stage II squamous cell lung carcinoma.

The CDR3: CASSELRTVPKSGANVLTF. CDR3 DNA: TGTGCCAGCAGCGAACTCCGGACAGTCCCCAAGTCTGGGGCCAACGTCCTGACTTTC. The J gene is TRBJ2-6, the V gene TRBV21-1; TRBD1 is taken as the D call from the table, unchecked against the DNA. TRBV21-1 is tagged as a pseudogene. This CDR3 region has 19 residues.

This clone was seen only once. An end of the junction differs from the germline gene, which may be a read error. The genes are TRBV7-2 and TRBJ2-5, with TRBD2 as a possible D gene (6 bases). The CDR3 spans 12 residues. Germline CDR1 SGHTA, CDR2 FQGNSA. The CDR3: CASSLARETQYF. DNA of the CDR3: TGTGCCAGCAGCCTAGCGCGGGAGACCCAGTACTTC.

The genes are TRBV10-1 and TRBJ1-2; D is unclear. Germline V gene lookup returns CDR1 WNHNN and CDR2 SYGVQD (reference sequence). CDR3 length: 13 residues. Trimming cost V 3 bases and J 0 bases, with 5 bases left between them. CDR3 DNA sequence: TGCGCCAGCAGTGACCTGACTAACTATGGCTACACCTTC. This encodes CASSDLTNYGYTF.

This chain uses TRBV5-1 with TRBJ1-5, with D possibly matching TRBD1 (6 bases). V dropped 4 bases and J dropped 0 bases, with 11 bases sitting between them. Per germline, CDR1 SGHRS and CDR2 YFSETQ. The CDR3 runs 15 residues. The CDR3, as DNA: TGCGCCAGCAGCCTTACAGGGCTTAGCAATCAGCCCCAGCATTTT. It is translated as CASSLTGLSNQPQHF.

This rearrangement joins TRBV6-5 to TRBJ2-7; possible D gene TRBD1, 6 bases. The germline V and J ends were trimmed by 2 bases and 4 bases, with 9 bases remaining between them. The CDR3 has 13 amino acids. CDR1 MNHEY and CDR2 SVGAGI come from the germline V gene. CDR3 sequence (DNA): TGTGCCAGCAGTTACACAGGGAAATACGAGCAGTACTTC. Protein sequence: CASSYTGKYEQYF.